The 14 T cell receptor beta chains given below trace back to one sample, sequenced in a study of long-term antiretroviral therapy in people with HIV. The immunoSEQ assay was v3.0, run at survey level. Using immunoSEQ multiplex PCR, the repertoire was profiled, and TCRdb retains in-frame clones only, with some absent. The table has roughly 30,000 clones, 80% seen once. Sequenced material: unsorted PBMCs, taken 0.3 years after starting antiretroviral therapy. These receptors all come from a man aged 40-50 years with HIV.

V and J are TRBV27 and TRBJ2-5, with no clear D. V lost 1 base to trimming and J lost 4 bases, with 10 bases between them. Germline CDR1 is MNHEY and CDR2 is SMNVEV (reference sequence). This CDR3 is built from 14 residues. The CDR3, as DNA: TGTGCCAGCAGTTTATTGGCCGGTCTAGAGACCCAGTACTTC. As protein: CASSLLAGLETQYF.

This clone was seen only a few times. This chain links TRBV19 with TRBJ2-2; D remains unclear. Deletions cut 3 bases from V and 1 base from J, with 9 bases between. The CDR3 totals 15 residues. Germline CDR1 is LNHDA and CDR2 is SQIVND (reference sequence). The CDR3 nucleotides are TGTGCCAGTAGTATTTCTTCAGGGAACACCGGGGAGCTGTTTTTT. Its translation: CASSISSGNTGELFF.

The chain has TRBV4-3 and TRBJ2-1; unclear D gene. CDR3 length: 15 residues. Trimming shortened V by 1 base and J by 2 bases, and 9 bases separated the two germline ends. Germline CDR1 is LGHNA and CDR2 is YSLEER. CDR3 residues: CASSQGHDTYNEQFF. CDR3 sequence (DNA): TGCGCCAGCAGCCAAGGGCACGACACCTACAATGAGCAGTTCTTC.

The chain employs TRBV10-3 and TRBJ2-3, with 7 positions matching TRBD2. CDR3 length: 15 amino acids. V dropped 3 bases and J dropped 0; count of bases not matched to a gene: 3. Germline lookup yields CDR1 ENHRY and CDR2 SYGVKD. The DNA for the CDR3 is TGTGCCATCAGTGATCTCGGGAGGAGCACAGATACGCAGTATTTT. Its translation: CAISDLGRSTDTQYF.

This clone was picked up one time. The V call is TRBV7-2, the J call TRBJ2-4; TRBD1 matches at 9 bases. V dropped 1 base and J dropped 4; count of bases not matched to a gene: 5. Germline V lookup: CDR1 SGHTA, CDR2 FQGNSA. The CDR3 is 16 amino acids. The CDR3 bases are TGTGCCAGCAGCTTAGTCGTCGGGACAGGGAAAAACATTCAGTACTTC. Translating gives CASSLVVGTGKNIQYF.

This chain uses TRBV7-6 with TRBJ1-1, with TRBD1 matching 7 bases. V shed 6 bases, J shed 1 base, and the junction held 5 bases outside the gene matches. The length of the CDR3 is 14 residues. Germline-derived CDR1 and CDR2 are SGHVS and FNYEAQ. CDR3 coding DNA: TGTGCCAGCAGGGAGGGGGCTTCGAACACTGAAGCTTTCTTT. It codes for CASREGASNTEAFF.

The V and J genes are TRBV4-2 and TRBJ1-3; TRBD1 agrees at 8 bases. The V gene end was trimmed by 6 bases and the J gene end by 0 bases; junction bases not matched to a gene: 4. Germline CDR1 is LGHNA and CDR2 is YNFKEQ. CDR3 size: 15 residues. The CDR3 region is CASRMTGASGNTIYF. The CDR3 nucleotides are TGTGCCAGCAGGATGACAGGGGCCTCTGGAAACACCATATATTTT.

The chain joins TRBV4-3 to TRBJ2-2; D is unresolved. The CDR3 has 13 amino acids. The V gene lost 1 base and the J gene lost 4 bases, with 4 bases spanning the gap. The germline V gene encodes CDR1 LGHNA and CDR2 YSLEER. The DNA of the CDR3 is TGCGCCAGCAGCCAAGTTGCCACCGGGGAGCTGTTTTTT. Translation: CASSQVATGELFF.

The sample holds one count of this clone. The chain is built from TRBV7-9 and TRBJ1-4, with D perhaps TRBD1 (6 bases). This CDR3 has 16 residues. CDR1 is SEHNR and CDR2 is FQNEAQ in the germline V gene (reference sequence). With 6 bases removed from V and 0 bases from J, the gap between germline ends came to 14 bases. CDR3 coding DNA: TGTGCCAGCAGTCTTACCGGGACAACAACTAATGAAAAACTGTTTTTT. It encodes CASSLTGTTTNEKLFF.

The CDR3 nucleotides read TGTGCCAGCAGTTTTTTGAGGGAGGGCCAGTACTTC. As protein: CASSFLREGQYF. This chain uses TRBV28 with TRBJ2-7; TRBD2 agrees at 7 bases. The CDR3 totals 12 residues. The trim removed 3 bases at V and 10 bases at J, leaving 6 bases unmatched. Per germline, CDR1 MDHEN and CDR2 SYDVKM. Full variable domain (missing parts from reference TRBV28 and TRBJ2-7): DVKVTQSSRYLVKRTGEKVFLECVQDMDHENMFWYRQDPGLGLRLIYFSYDVKMKEKGDIPEGYSVSREKKERFSLILESASTNQTSMYLCASSFLREGQYFGPGTRLTVT.

The V call is TRBV28, the J call TRBJ2-5; D is tentatively TRBD1 or TRBD2 (5 bases each). The germline gives CDR1 MDHEN, CDR2 SYDVKM. The CDR3 length is 14 residues. The V end lost 6 bases, the J end lost 4 bases, and 15 bases lay between the germline ends. For the CDR3, the DNA is TGTGCCAGCAGCCATTACGCAGGGAGAGAGACCCAGTACTTC. Protein product: CASSHYAGRETQYF.

The chain couples TRBV10-3 to TRBJ1-1, with D unclear. CDR1 is ENHRY and CDR2 is SYGVKD in the germline V gene. Trimming took off 2 bases at V and 3 bases at J, with 10 bases between the two ends. This CDR3 is built from 14 residues. The CDR3 loop reads CAISEPGRDTEAFF. The CDR3 region has the DNA TGTGCCATCAGTGAGCCGGGGAGGGACACTGAAGCTTTCTTT.

This chain links TRBV11-2 with TRBJ2-5; no clear D gene. The V and J ends lost 1 base and 5 bases respectively, with 11 bases between them. The CDR3 totals 14 residues. The germline gives CDR1 SGHAT, CDR2 FQNNGV. The CDR3 here is CASSLGAPLETQYF. The DNA of the CDR3 is TGTGCCAGCAGCTTAGGTGCCCCTCTGGAGACCCAGTACTTC.

V usage is TRBV29-1 and J usage is TRBJ1-2; a possible D gene is TRBD1 (5 bases). V lost 4 bases to trimming and J lost 6 bases, with 12 bases between them. The V gene's germline CDR1 is SQVTM and CDR2 ANQGSEA. The CDR3 covers 12 residues. CDR3 nucleotide sequence: TGCAGCGTTGGGGCGGCGGGGGATGGCTACACCTTC. Its protein is CSVGAAGDGYTF.